This TCR beta chain was profiled in a study of response to subunit inactivated influenza vaccine. Germline CDR1 reads SNHLY; CDR2 reads FYNNEI. V was clipped by 4 bases and J by 2 bases; unmatched bases: 9. The CDR3 length is 16 residues. Via MiXCR, TCRdb re-called the RT-PCR reads, giving one row per CDR3 protein. The sample consists of just under 550,000 distinct CDR3 sequences, less than 25% of them appearing once. In its sample, this clonotype was seen a few times. These same records also appear under a second study, on T cells expressing NK-cell markers. As reported in that work: UMIs accompanied the 5'RACE template switching by which TCR beta cDNA was made. The authors derived TCR beta repertoires from sorted CD3+CD56+NKG2C+, CD3+CD56+NKG2C- and CD3+CD56-NKG2C+ T cells. Sorting was restricted to alpha-beta TCR T cells by an anti-gamma-delta TCR antibody in several experiments. Of the CD8+ T cell pool in 5 to 7 donors, about 1.0-7.0% was accounted for by dominant NKG2C+ clonotypes. Expanded clones of NKG2C+ T cells had an unclear HCMV specificity.

This clonotype was obtained from a man in his fifties or sixties who received an inactivated influenza vaccine. The chain links TRBV2 to TRBJ2-7; the match to TRBD1 covers 9 bases. The sample was CD4+ T cells sorted from PBMCs, taken 12 days after vaccination. This chain's CDR3 is CASSATWTGDTYEQYF. CDR3 DNA: TGTGCCAGCAGTGCGACTTGGACAGGGGATACCTACGAGCAGTACTTC.